One T cell receptor (beta chain) is described in this entry. This entry is derived from a study of blood T cell repertoires in COVID-19. Looking at the study overall: Specimens from acute and convalescent COVID-19 originated in the United States, Italy and Spain.

Only in-frame clones appear in the TCRdb table, and some are missing; sequencing was by immunoSEQ multiplex PCR. Of roughly 80,000 clones in the sample, around nine tenths were seen once. CDR1 is KGHDR, CDR2 SFDVKD, per germline. The trim removed 4 bases at V and 3 bases at J, leaving 8 bases unmatched. The CDR3 contains 16 residues. This sequence was found in a woman in her sixties or seventies with acute or convalescent COVID-19. The sequenced sample was peripheral blood. The J gene is TRBJ1-1, the V gene TRBV24-1, with TRBD1 matching over 9 bases. The CDR3 is CATSDSSRTGDTEAFF. The CDR3 bases are TGTGCCACCAGTGACTCCTCCCGGACAGGGGACACTGAAGCTTTCTTT.